What follows are 8 T cell receptor beta chains derived from one specimen sequenced in a study of T cell responses to AZD1222 COVID-19 vaccine. Profiled with immunoSEQ multiplex PCR; TCRdb holds only in-frame clones, not every one. The table includes about 110,000 clones, 81% detected once. This specimen consisted of peripheral blood, obtained on day 0 of AZD1222 vaccination. The receptors derive from an adult in good health.

The gene calls are TRBV5-8 and TRBJ1-5; the D is unclear. Germline V gives CDR1 SGHTS, CDR2 YDEGEE. The V and J ends lost 0 bases and 0 bases respectively, with 10 bases between them. The CDR3 runs 16 residues. The CDR3 protein is CASSLEGDVSNQPQHF. CDR3 nucleotide sequence: TGTGCCAGCAGCTTGGAAGGTGATGTTAGCAATCAGCCCCAGCATTTT.

Concerning this clone itself: In the same sample, other DNA sequences code for this CDR3. The CDR3 bases are TGTGCCAGCAGCCTCCTGAACTATGGCTACACCTTC. This gives the protein CASSLLNYGYTF. The rearrangement links TRBV28 to TRBJ1-2; D not resolved. Germline CDR1 MDHEN, CDR2 SYDVKM. There are 12 residues in the CDR3. V lost 6 bases to trimming and J lost 2 bases, with 7 bases between them.

V and J are TRBV7-9 and TRBJ1-5; D is uncertain. This CDR3 is built from 14 residues. V was pared by 3 bases and J by 1 base, with 7 bases between. Germline V gene sequence: CDR1 SEHNR, CDR2 FQNEAQ (reference sequence). The CDR3 reads CASSFTQSNQPQHF. Written as DNA, the CDR3 is TGTGCCAGCAGCTTTACCCAGAGCAATCAGCCCCAGCATTTT.

This clone turned up a few times. The J gene is TRBJ2-1, the V gene TRBV27, with 10 bases that match TRBD1. The V gene end was trimmed by 6 bases and the J gene end by 3 bases; junction bases not matched to a gene: 8. This CDR3 has 16 amino acids. CDR1 is MNHEY and CDR2 is SMNVEV in the germline V gene (reference sequence). The CDR3: CASRTRTGGIYNEQFF. CDR3 in DNA: TGTGCCAGCAGAACCCGGACAGGGGGGATCTACAATGAGCAGTTCTTC.

J is TRBJ2-3 and V is TRBV19; 7 bases line up with TRBD2. This CDR3 spans 14 amino acids. Trimming cost V 7 bases and J 1 base; bases outside gene matches: 5. Per the germline V gene, CDR1 is LNHDA and CDR2 is SQIVND (reference sequence). In nucleotides, the CDR3 is TGTGCCAGTACGTCCGCGGGAGGCACAGATACGCAGTATTTT. Its translation is CASTSAGGTDTQYF. The variable domain in full, with the rest retrieved from reference TRBV19 and TRBJ2-3, is DGGITQSPKYLFRKEGQNVTLSCEQNLNHDAMYWYRQDPGQGLRLIYYSQIVNDFQKGDIAEGYSVSREKKESFPLTVTSAQKNPTAFYLCASTSAGGTDTQYFGPGTRLTVL.

CDR3 bases: TGCGCCAGCAGCTTGGATAACAAACTGAACACTGAAGCTTTCTTT. Protein product: CASSLDNKLNTEAFF. J is TRBJ1-1 and V is TRBV5-1; D remains unclear. Germline CDR1 is SGHRS and CDR2 is YFSETQ. V shed 0 bases and J shed 0 bases, with 9 bases lying between them. The CDR3 is 15 residues long.

V is TRBV24-1 and J is TRBJ1-2; 11 bases agree with TRBD1. Germline CDR1 is KGHDR and CDR2 is SFDVKD. The length of the CDR3 is 16 residues. The junction had 9 bases not matched to a gene; V was cut back by 6 bases and J by 4 bases. Here the CDR3 DNA reads TGTGCCACCAGTCATTCGCCGGGACAGGGGGTCTATGGCTACACCTTC. This codes for CATSHSPGQGVYGYTF.

This chain links TRBV6-1 with TRBJ2-1; 7 bases are a match to TRBD2. From germline, CDR1 is MNHNS and CDR2 SASEGT. V trimming: 3 bases; J trimming: 4 bases; junction bases outside the gene matches: 6. The CDR3 consists of 15 residues. CDR3 amino acids: CASSEPGTIYNEQFF. CDR3 bases: TGTGCCAGCAGTGAGCCCGGGACTATATACAATGAGCAGTTCTTC.